The entry that follows covers one T cell receptor beta chain sequence. This record belongs to a study of tumor-infiltrating lymphocytes in oesophageal squamous cell carcinoma. TCRdb redid the calling of the PCR reads with MiXCR, one entry per CDR3 protein. In the table there are approximately 11,000 distinct CDR3 sequences, around three fifths of which are singletons. With 3 bases clipped from V and 2 bases from J, the junction kept 3 bases outside the gene matches. The CDR3 is made up of 15 amino acids. V gene TRBV12-3 or TRBV12-4 combines with J gene TRBJ2-5; 10 bases are a match to TRBD2. The sample comprised esophageal tumor tissue. The origin of this receptor is a male donor with esophageal squamous cell carcinoma. The CDR3 nucleotides read TGTGCCAGCAGTTTGAATAGCGGGGGGCAAGAGACCCAGTACTTC. Translation: CASSLNSGGQETQYF.